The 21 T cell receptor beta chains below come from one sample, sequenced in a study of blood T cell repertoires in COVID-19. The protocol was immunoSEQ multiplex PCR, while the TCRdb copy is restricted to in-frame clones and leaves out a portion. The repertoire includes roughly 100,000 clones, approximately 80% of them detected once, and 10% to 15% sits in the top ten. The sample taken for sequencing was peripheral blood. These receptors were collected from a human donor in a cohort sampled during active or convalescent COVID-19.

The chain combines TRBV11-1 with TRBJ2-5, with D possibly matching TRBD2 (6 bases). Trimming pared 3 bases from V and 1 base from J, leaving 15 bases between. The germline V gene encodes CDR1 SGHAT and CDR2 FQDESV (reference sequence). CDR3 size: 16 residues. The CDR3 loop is CASSFGGAGGQETQYF. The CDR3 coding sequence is TGTGCCAGCAGCTTCGGAGGGGCAGGAGGCCAAGAGACCCAGTACTTC.

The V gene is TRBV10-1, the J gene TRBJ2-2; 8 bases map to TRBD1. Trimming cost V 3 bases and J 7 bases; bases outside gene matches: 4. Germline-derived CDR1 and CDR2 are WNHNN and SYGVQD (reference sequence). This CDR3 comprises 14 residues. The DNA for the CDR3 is TGCGCCAGCAGTGAATCAGGGGGCGTCGGGGAGCTGTTTTTT. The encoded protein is CASSESGGVGELFF.

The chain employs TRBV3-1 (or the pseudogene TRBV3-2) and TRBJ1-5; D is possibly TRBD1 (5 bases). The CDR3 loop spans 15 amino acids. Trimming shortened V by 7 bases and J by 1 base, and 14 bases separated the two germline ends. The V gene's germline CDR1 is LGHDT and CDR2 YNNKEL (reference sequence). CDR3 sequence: CASNRGGVSNQPQHF. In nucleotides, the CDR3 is TGTGCCAGCAATCGGGGGGGAGTCAGCAATCAGCCCCAGCATTTT.

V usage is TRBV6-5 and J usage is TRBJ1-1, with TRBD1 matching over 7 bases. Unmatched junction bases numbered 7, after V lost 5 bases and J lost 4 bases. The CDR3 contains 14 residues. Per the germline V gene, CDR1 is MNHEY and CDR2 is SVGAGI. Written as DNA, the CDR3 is TGTGCCAGCAGTACCGGGACAGCCAGCACTGAAGCTTTCTTT. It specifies CASSTGTASTEAFF.

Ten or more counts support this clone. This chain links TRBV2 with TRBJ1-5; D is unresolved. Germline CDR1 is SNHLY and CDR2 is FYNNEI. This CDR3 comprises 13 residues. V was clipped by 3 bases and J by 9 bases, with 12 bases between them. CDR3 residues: CASSDGGGLPQHF. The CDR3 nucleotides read TGTGCCAGCAGTGATGGTGGAGGTCTGCCCCAGCATTTT.

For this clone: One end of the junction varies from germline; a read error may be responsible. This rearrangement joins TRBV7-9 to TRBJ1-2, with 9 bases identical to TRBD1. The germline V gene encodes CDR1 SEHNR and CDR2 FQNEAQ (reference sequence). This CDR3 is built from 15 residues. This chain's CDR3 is CASSSKLGTGYGYTF. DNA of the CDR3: TGTGCCAGCAGCTCCAAACTCGGGACAGGGTATGGTTACACCTTC.

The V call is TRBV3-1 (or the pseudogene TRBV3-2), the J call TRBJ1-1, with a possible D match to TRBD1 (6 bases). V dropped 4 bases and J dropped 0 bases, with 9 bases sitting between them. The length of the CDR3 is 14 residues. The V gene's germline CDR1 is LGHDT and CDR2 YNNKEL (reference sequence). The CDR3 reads CASSRGQLNTEAFF. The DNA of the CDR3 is TGTGCCAGCAGCCGCGGACAGTTGAACACTGAAGCTTTCTTT.

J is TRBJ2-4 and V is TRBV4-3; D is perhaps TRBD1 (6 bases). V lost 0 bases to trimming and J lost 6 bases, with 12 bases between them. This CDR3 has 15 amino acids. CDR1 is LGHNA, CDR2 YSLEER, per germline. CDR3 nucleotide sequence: TGCGCCAGCAGCCAAGATTATACAGGGCGAAACATTCAGTACTTC. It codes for CASSQDYTGRNIQYF.

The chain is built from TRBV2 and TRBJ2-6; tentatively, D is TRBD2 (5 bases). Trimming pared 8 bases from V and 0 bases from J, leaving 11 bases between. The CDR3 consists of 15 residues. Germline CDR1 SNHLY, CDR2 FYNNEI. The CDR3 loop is CASFEGISGANVLTF. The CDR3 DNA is TGTGCCAGCTTTGAGGGAATCTCTGGGGCCAACGTCCTGACTTTC. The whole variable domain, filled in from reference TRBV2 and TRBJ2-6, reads EPEVTQTPSHQVTQMGQEVILRCVPISNHLYFYWYRQILGQKVEFLVSFYNNEISEKSEIFDDQFSVERPDGSNFTLKIRSTKLEDSAMYFCASFEGISGANVLTFGAGSRLTVL.

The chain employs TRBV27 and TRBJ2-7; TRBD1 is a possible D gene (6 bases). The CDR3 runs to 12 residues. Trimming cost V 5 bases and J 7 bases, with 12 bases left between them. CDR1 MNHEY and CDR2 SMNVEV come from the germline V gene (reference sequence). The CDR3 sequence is CASSPGQPEQYF. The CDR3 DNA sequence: TGTGCCAGCAGTCCCGGACAGCCTGAGCAGTACTTC.

In nucleotides, the CDR3 is TGTGCCAGCAGTGACTCGAACAGGGGATACTTCTTT. Its protein is CASSDSNRGYFF. The chain recombines TRBV6-4 with TRBJ1-1, with 7 bases fitting TRBD1. Germline loops: CDR1 MRHNA, CDR2 SNTAGT. V lost 0 bases to trimming and J lost 14 bases; unmatched junction nucleotides: 6. CDR3 length: 12 residues.

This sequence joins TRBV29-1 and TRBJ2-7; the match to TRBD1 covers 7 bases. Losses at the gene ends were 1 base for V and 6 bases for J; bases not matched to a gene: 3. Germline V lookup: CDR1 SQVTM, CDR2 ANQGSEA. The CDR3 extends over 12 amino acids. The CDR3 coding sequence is TGCAGCGTTGAAGGAGGGGGCCTCGAGCAGTACTTC. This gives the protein CSVEGGGLEQYF.

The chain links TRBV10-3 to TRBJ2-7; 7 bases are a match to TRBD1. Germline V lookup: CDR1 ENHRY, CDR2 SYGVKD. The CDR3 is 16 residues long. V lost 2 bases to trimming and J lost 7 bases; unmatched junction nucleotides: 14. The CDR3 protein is CAISEGGRQGIWEQYF. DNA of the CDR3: TGTGCCATCAGTGAGGGGGGTAGACAGGGCATCTGGGAGCAGTACTTC.

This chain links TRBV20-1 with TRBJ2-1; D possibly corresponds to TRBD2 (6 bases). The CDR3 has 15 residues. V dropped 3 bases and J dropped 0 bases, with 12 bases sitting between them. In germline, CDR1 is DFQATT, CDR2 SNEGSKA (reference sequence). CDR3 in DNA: TGCAGTGCTAGTCACCGGGGGAGCTCCTACAATGAGCAGTTCTTC. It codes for CSASHRGSSYNEQFF.

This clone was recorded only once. CDR3 DNA sequence: TGTGCCTGTCGGTCAGGCGACGCTAAGAACACTGAAGCTTTCTTT. This gives the protein CACRSGDAKNTEAFF. The chain links TRBV7-9 to TRBJ1-1; D is uncertain. CDR3 length: 15 residues. V was trimmed by 11 bases and J by 1 base, leaving 20 bases between them. CDR1 and CDR2 from the germline V gene are SEHNR and FQNEAQ (reference sequence).

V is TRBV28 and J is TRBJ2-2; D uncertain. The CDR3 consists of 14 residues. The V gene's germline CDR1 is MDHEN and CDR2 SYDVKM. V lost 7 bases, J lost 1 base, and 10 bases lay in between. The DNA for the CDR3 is TGTGCCAGCATCCACAGAGAGAACACCGGGGAGCTGTTTTTT. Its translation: CASIHRENTGELFF.

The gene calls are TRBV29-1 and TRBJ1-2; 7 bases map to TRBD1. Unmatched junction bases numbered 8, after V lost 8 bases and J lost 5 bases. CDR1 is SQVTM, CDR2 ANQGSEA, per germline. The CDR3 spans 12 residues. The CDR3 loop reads CSLHRGNYGYTF. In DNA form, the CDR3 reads TGCAGCCTACACAGGGGAAATTATGGCTACACCTTC.

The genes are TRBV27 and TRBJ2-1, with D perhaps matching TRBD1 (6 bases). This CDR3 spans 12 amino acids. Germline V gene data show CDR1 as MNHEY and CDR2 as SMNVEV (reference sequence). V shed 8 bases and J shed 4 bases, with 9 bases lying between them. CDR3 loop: CASQGYYNEQFF. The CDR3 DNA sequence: TGTGCCAGCCAGGGGTATTACAATGAGCAGTTCTTC.

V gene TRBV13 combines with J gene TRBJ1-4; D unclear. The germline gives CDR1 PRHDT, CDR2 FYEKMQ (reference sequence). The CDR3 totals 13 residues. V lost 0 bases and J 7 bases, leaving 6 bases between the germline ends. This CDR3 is CASSLGLSEKLFF. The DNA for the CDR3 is TGTGCCAGCAGCTTAGGCCTTAGTGAAAAACTGTTTTTT.

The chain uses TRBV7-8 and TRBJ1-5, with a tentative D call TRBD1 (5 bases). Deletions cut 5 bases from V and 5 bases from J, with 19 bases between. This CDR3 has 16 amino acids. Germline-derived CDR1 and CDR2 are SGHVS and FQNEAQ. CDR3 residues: CASSRSQMGPHQPQHF. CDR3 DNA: TGTGCCAGCAGCAGAAGCCAAATGGGGCCCCATCAGCCCCAGCATTTT. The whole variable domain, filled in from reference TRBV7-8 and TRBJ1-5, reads GAGVSQSPRYKVAKRGQDVALRCDPISGHVSLFWYQQALGQGPEFLTYFQNEAQLDKSGLPSDRFFAERPEGSVSTLKIQRTQQEDSAVYLCASSRSQMGPHQPQHFGDGTRLSIL.

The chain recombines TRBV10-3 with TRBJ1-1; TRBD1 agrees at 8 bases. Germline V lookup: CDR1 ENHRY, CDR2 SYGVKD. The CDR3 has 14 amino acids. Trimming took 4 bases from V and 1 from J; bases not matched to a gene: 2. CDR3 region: CAISAGTGNTEAFF. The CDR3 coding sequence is TGTGCCATCAGTGCCGGGACAGGGAACACTGAAGCTTTCTTT.